Listed below are T cell receptor beta chains from one sample, sequenced in a study of T-cell reconstitution after alpha-beta-depleted transplantation in children. TCRdb called the PCR reads again in MiXCR, with one record for every CDR3 protein. The data hold 95,000 to 150,000 distinct CDR3 sequences, with under 30% observed a single time. This specimen was PBMCs, mostly from graft donor cells, taken 180 days after TCRalphabeta/CD19-depleted stem cell transplant. The receptor source for this set is a male patient aged 2 to 10 who had a stem cell transplant for chronic granulomatous disease, so the T cells may come from the graft donor. CDR3s include the opening cysteine and the closing phenylalanine or tryptophan. Fields, in order: V gene, D gene, J gene, clone size, CDR3 DNA, CDR3 protein. The D gene is left open where the match is weak. Some rows have no size entry. The others give once, few or many, or a class for an expanded clone.

TRBV5-1,TRBD2,TRBJ2-3,.,TGCGCCAGCAGCTTGGAACCTAGCGGGAGAGTAGCAGATACGCAGTATTTT,CASSLEPSGRVADTQYF
TRBV12-3/TRBV12-4,TRBD2,TRBJ2-2,many,TGTGCCAGCAGCCGCGGGACTAGGCCTACCGGGGAGCTGTTTTTT,CASSRGTRPTGELFF
TRBV4-1,.,TRBJ1-5,few,TGCGCCAGCAGCCAAGATCTGAATCAGCCCCAGCATTTT,CASSQDLNQPQHF
TRBV7-2,TRBD2,TRBJ2-7,.,TGTGCCAGCAGCCCGAGGACTAGCGGGAGCTACGAGCAGTACTTC,CASSPRTSGSYEQYF
TRBV20-1,.,TRBJ2-1,many,TGCAGTGCTAGAGCAGGACTCGACTACCATGAGCAGTTCTTC,CSARAGLDYHEQFF
TRBV4-3,TRBD2,TRBJ2-2,.,TGCGCCAGCAGCCAAGAAAATAGCGGGGGGGGTAGCGGGGAGCTGTTTTTT,CASSQENSGGGSGELFF
TRBV5-1,.,TRBJ1-1,many,TGCGCCAGCAGTCTCCAGGGAAGAACTGAAGCTTTCTTT,CASSLQGRTEAFF
TRBV7-9,.,TRBJ2-7,many,TGTGCCAGCAGCTCCACCGGGACAATCAGCTCCTACGAGCAGTACTTC,CASSSTGTISSYEQYF
TRBV5-1,TRBD2,TRBJ2-3,many,TGCGCCAGCAGCCTAAGACTAGCGGGAGGAATAGATACGCAGTATTTT,CASSLRLAGGIDTQYF
TRBV13,TRBD2,TRBJ2-7,.,TGTGCCAGCAGCTTAAGGGCCGTAGGGACTAGCAACGACGAGCAGTACTTC,CASSLRAVGTSNDEQYF
TRBV30,.,TRBJ2-1,.,TGTGCCTGGAGCGTCCCATCGCGCTTCTACAATGAGCAGTTCTTC,CAWSVPSRFYNEQFF
TRBV7-2,.,TRBJ1-2,few,TGTGCCAGCAGCTCCCCCGGTAGTTCCTATGGCTACACCTTC,CASSSPGSSYGYTF
TRBV5-1,.,TRBJ2-1,.,TGCGCCAGCACCCCGCAGTGGGGGAGATTTATTTCCTACAATGAGCAGTTCTTC,CASTPQWGRFISYNEQFF
TRBV20-1,.,TRBJ2-2,.,TGCAGTGCTGACACTGAAAACACCGGGGAGCTGTTTTTT,CSADTENTGELFF
TRBV5-1,.,TRBJ1-2,few,TGCGCCAGCAGCGCATGGGACGGGTCCTATGGCTACACCTTC,CASSAWDGSYGYTF
TRBV5-1,.,TRBJ2-7,few,TGCGCCAGCAGCTGGCCCCGGGACACGTCCTACGAGCAGTACTTC,CASSWPRDTSYEQYF
TRBV27,TRBD1,TRBJ1-5,many,TGTGCCAGCAGTTCAGGGGGTGGTCAGCCCCAGCATTTT,CASSSGGGQPQHF
TRBV20-1,TRBD1,TRBJ2-7,.,TGCAGTGCTAGATGGGGGGGACAGGGGTCCCCAGTAGACTACGAGCAGTACTTC,CSARWGGQGSPVDYEQYF
TRBV29-1,.,TRBJ2-7,many,TGCAGCGTTGTAGAAAGGTCCCACGAGCAGTACTTC,CSVVERSHEQYF